The T cell receptor (beta chain) under discussion was sequenced for a study of post-analysis software for immune sequencing data (dated by TCRdb to 2014 to 2015). Study-level background: Disease courses on record covered relapsing-remitting, secondary progressive and progressive-relapsing multiple sclerosis, though some patients had no subtype annotation. The multiple sclerosis patient repertoires were compared with about a dozen previously published healthy control repertoires from donors aged roughly 6 to 25 years. A subset of samples was prepared in parallel using single-end sample barcoding, then pooled and co-amplified after Illumina adapter ligation.

What the research found in general, with its limitations: Compared with controls, multiple sclerosis patients had significantly lower normalized Chao1 diversity, a finding suggesting substantial peripheral T-cell clonal expansion. The multiple sclerosis patient group was slightly younger than the control group. When samples were clustered directly using the F measure, samples prepared in the same batch co-clustered strongly, which prompted a batch-effect correction. Roughly 5 TRBV segments, including TRBV5-6, TRBV5-1 and TRBV20-1, were significantly more frequent in patients than controls.

Libraries were built with PCR. Data came from an Illumina HiSeq 2500. To reduce PCR and sequencing biases, unique molecular identifiers were built into the TCR beta cDNA libraries. Approximately 500,000 cDNA molecules were obtained for every 1 to 10 million input T cells, so each molecule roughly corresponded to one T cell. The same protocol used for the earlier healthy control dataset was applied to prepare and sequence the patient libraries. Within a given batch, samples were prepared together, multiplexed and sequenced on the same HiSeq lane. The authors' analysis ran thus. MIGEC handled the raw barcoded reads, throwing out single-read molecular identifier groups before consensus assembly and CDR3 extraction. Clonotype tables were post-analysed with VDJtools, and diversity was normalized by down-sampling all datasets to the smallest sample size. To correct batch-related cross-sample contamination, repertoire overlap clustering matched CDR3 amino acid sequences but not nucleotide sequences. TCRdb reprocessing: public reads trimmed at Q25 with fastp, clones called with MiXCR, in-frame beta chains kept. Rows merge per CDR3 protein into single entries with the most common DNA and genes. The V and J calls were not made by the authors but by TCRdb's processing. The sample data list about 460,000 distinct CDR3 sequences, and around 40% of these were observed just once. The ten top clones hold around an eighth of the sample.

From the cysteine up to the phenylalanine, the CDR3 has a length of 15 residues. Left in the record is the CDR3 DNA by itself, 45 bases read in frame from the first base. From V the trimming removes 4 bases and from J it removes 8 bases, while the gene matches leave 10 bases of the junction unaccounted for. CDR1 KGHDR and CDR2 SFDVKD are derived from the germline V gene. TCR beta repertoires were profiled from peripheral blood of 13 young patients with multiple sclerosis to demonstrate the VDJtools post-analysis software. The multiple sclerosis patients were children and adolescents between 6 and 15 years of age. This clonotype was seen just once. The target of this receptor is not known. One base away there is no much larger clone; base qualities are not given.

The rearranged chain carries TRBV24-1 and TRBJ1-2, and 9 junctional nucleotides match TRBD1. Sequencing was carried out using blood. The source of this sequence is a girl aged 10 to 17 with multiple sclerosis. CDR3 protein: CATSDSGTGIAGYTF. Here is the DNA: TGTGCCACCAGTGACTCCGGGACAGGGATTGCGGGCTACACCTTC.